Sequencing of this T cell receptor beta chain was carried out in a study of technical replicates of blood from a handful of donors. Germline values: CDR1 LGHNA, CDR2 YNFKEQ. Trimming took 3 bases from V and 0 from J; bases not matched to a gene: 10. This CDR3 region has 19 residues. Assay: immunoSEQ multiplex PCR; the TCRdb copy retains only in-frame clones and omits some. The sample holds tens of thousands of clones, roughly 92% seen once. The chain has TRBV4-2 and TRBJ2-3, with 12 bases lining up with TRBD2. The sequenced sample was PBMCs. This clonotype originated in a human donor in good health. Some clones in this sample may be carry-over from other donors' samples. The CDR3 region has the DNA TGTGCCAGCAGCCAGGGACAGGGGACTAGCGGGTATAGCACAGATACGCAGTATTTT. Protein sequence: CASSQGQGTSGYSTDTQYF.